This paragraph reports one T cell receptor beta chain. The sample holds many counts of this clonotype. It lacks a known antigen. No base quality information exists; no much larger clone differs at one position. The data derive from a study of neurological immune-mediated disorders (dated by TCRdb to about 2019). With respect to the entire study: Among the roughly 35 multiple sclerosis patients, relapsing-remitting MS accounted for approximately 30 and secondary progressive MS accounted for 3. The cohort included 60 to 70 subjects: some 14 with HAM/TSP, around 34 with multiple sclerosis, and 20 healthy controls. Alongside PBMC samples, the set of around 99 TCR-beta libraries contained longitudinal samples, technical triplicates, and paired CD4+ and CD8+ T-cell subsets that had been sorted. Peripheral blood TCR-beta repertoires from HTLV-I-associated myelopathy (HAM/TSP) patients, multiple sclerosis patients and healthy controls were compared by UMI-based sequencing. Overall results and qualifications from the work: The MS cluster showed no association with clinical or MRI features, and the authors stated that larger cohorts are needed. No identical CDR3 amino acid sequences were shared among expanded clones across subjects, suggesting private TCR-beta repertoires in all groups. In a phylogenetic analysis, the repertoires of 18 out of 34 MS patients fell into a single cluster of related CDR3 sequences, pointing to a possible signature at the repertoire level. The highest TCR clonal expansion was observed in HAM/TSP patients, whereas the lowest was observed in MS patients, even when compared with healthy controls.

cDNA was synthesized by template-switch 5'RACE using a primer with a 10-nucleotide random unique molecular identifier that tagged each TCR transcript. Every sequencing run yielded over 190 million TCR-beta sequences covering 15-18 subjects. Total RNA was extracted with the RNeasy kit. The KAPA Real-time Library Amplification kit was used to amplify TCR-beta VDJ regions with primers for the TCR constant region and the 5'RACE anchor. Sample indexes and Illumina adaptors were added in a first PCR, and a second PCR then increased library yield. After Ampure bead purification, the TCR product of roughly 650 bp was size-selected on a 2% E-gel SizeSelection system. Before pooling, library quality was assessed on a Bioanalyzer, concentration was determined with Qubit, and library quantification was performed with the Kapa Library Quantification kit. Paired-end 2 x 150 bp sequencing of the libraries was performed on an Illumina HiSeq 2500. To increase sequence diversity, about 25-31% phiX was spiked into each library pool. Processing in the source paper ran as follows. The UMI-based MiGEC pipeline processed quality-filtered reads and removed over 85% of raw TCR sequences during error correction. IMGT germline references were used for alignment of VDJ genes, and clonotypes were defined by a unique CDR3 amino acid sequence together with V-J genes. Clonal expansion, Shannon diversity and CDR3 relatedness (CalcPairwiseDistances, ClusterSamples) were evaluated with VDJtools, and phylogenetic trees were built with CLCbio workbench. Expanded clones were defined as having at least 8 unique UMIs, based on coefficient-of-variation modelling across technical triplicates. Using fastp trimming at Q25 and MiXCR clonotype assembly, TCRdb reanalyzed the public sequencing data and kept in-frame beta chains. Rows are unified per CDR3 protein, each entry keeping the most common DNA and genes. TCRdb, not the authors, supplied the V and J calls. Here the sample has about 66,000 distinct CDR3 sequences; 3.5% to 5.5% occur a single time. Of the sample, around 6.9% falls within the top ten clones.

The germline V gene supplies CDR1 SQVTM and CDR2 ANQGSEA. The CDR3 runs 14 residues from the cysteine to the phenylalanine. The only DNA kept is the CDR3, 42 bases in frame from the first base. The germline ends are 12 bases apart after V is trimmed by 3 bases and J by 2 bases. Unsorted PBMC libraries were generated from 2 million PBMCs stored in RNAlater at -80 °C until RNA extraction. Multiple sclerosis patients were enrolled in a US clinical protocol under which disease progression was evaluated by magnetic resonance imaging. Peripheral blood was subjected to Ficoll-Hypaque density gradient centrifugation to isolate PBMCs, which were then cryopreserved in liquid nitrogen.

The sample taken for sequencing was PBMCs. This TCR came from a man aged 30 to 45 with multiple sclerosis. Recombination joined TRBV29-1 with TRBJ2-3; TRBD2 is a possible D gene, resting on 5 matching bases. The nucleotide sequence is TGCAGCGTTGAGGAGGCGCGAAACACAGATACGCAGTATTTT. This encodes CSVEEARNTDTQYF.